Sequencing of this T cell receptor beta chain was carried out in a study of cytomegalovirus exposure and HLA in healthy donors. Study findings and constraints: In a later analysis, parvovirus B19, influenza, CMV and Epstein-Barr virus appeared linked to several top co-occurrence clusters. CMV serostatus stood as the only immune exposure information on hand. Per a later analysis, HLA-associated TCR beta chains showed more clonal expansion than other, equally common TCR beta chains.

The CDR3 is 17 residues long. Germline CDR1 is LNHDA and CDR2 is SQIVND (reference sequence). V shed 0 bases and J 5 bases; nucleotides not matched to a gene: 12. The PCR made use of 60 Vbeta and 13 Jbeta primers. This table comes from immunoSEQ multiplex PCR, and its TCRdb copy is limited to in-frame clones, with some not included. This sample yields a few hundred thousand clones, of which about 87% are seen a single time; about 2.5% belongs to the top ten. On this clone itself: Its target is not known.

Sequenced sample: PBMCs. This sequence joins TRBV19 and TRBJ1-1; 7 bases agree with TRBD1. This receptor was identified in a woman under 30 in good health and CMV-seronegative. CDR3 region: CASSIDPSDRTLTEAFF. The CDR3 nucleotides are TGTGCCAGTAGTATAGACCCCTCGGACAGGACCCTGACTGAAGCTTTCTTT.